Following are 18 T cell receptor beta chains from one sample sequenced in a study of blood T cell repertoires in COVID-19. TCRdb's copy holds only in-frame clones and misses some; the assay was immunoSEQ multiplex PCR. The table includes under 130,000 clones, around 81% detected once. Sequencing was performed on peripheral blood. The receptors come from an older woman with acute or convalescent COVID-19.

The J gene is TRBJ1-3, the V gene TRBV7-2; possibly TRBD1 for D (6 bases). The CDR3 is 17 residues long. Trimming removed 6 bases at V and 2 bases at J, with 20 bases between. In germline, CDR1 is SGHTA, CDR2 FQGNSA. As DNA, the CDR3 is TGTGCCAGCAGTCCCCCCAGGATGGGGACAACTGGAAACACCATATATTTT. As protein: CASSPPRMGTTGNTIYF.

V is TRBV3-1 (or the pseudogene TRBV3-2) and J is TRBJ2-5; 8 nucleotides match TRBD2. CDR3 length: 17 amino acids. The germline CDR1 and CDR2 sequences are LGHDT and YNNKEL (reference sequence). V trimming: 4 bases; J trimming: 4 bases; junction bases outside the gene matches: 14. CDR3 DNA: TGTGCCAGCAGCCCCGGCCCCGGGACTAGTCCTCGAGAGACCCAGTACTTC. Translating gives CASSPGPGTSPRETQYF.

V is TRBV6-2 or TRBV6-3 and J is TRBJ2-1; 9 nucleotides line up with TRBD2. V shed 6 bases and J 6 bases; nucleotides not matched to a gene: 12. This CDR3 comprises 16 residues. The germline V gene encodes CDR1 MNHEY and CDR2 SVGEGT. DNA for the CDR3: TGTGCCAGCAGCCCCCAGGGTAGCGGGGGTCGCAATGAGCAGTTCTTC. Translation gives CASSPQGSGGRNEQFF.

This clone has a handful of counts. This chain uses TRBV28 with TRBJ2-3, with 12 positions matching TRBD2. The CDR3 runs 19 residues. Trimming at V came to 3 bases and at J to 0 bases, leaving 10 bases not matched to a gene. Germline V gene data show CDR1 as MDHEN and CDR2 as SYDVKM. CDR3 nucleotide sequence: TGTGCCAGCAGTTTTTCCCTAGCGGGAGGGCCTCCTAGCACAGATACGCAGTATTTT. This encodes CASSFSLAGGPPSTDTQYF.

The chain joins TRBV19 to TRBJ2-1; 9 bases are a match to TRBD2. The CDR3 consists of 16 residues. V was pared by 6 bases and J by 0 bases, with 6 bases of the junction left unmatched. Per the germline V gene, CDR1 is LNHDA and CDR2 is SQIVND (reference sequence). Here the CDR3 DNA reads TGTGCCAGTAGCCGACTAGCGGAGCACTCCTACAATGAGCAGTTCTTC. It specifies CASSRLAEHSYNEQFF.

The CDR3, as DNA: TGTGCCAGCAGCGTAGGGCAGGTGGCTAATGAAAAACTGTTTTTT. Its translation is CASSVGQVANEKLFF. V gene TRBV9 combines with J gene TRBJ1-4; no firm D call. The CDR3 totals 15 residues. Trimming stripped 0 bases from V and 3 bases from J, with 9 bases between. The germline V gene encodes CDR1 SGDLS and CDR2 YYNGEE.

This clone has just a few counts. This CDR3 reads CASSFPSSDRTEAFF. As DNA, the CDR3 is TGTGCCAGCAGCTTCCCTTCCAGCGACAGGACTGAAGCTTTCTTT. J is TRBJ1-1 and V is TRBV5-6; tentatively, D is TRBD1 (6 bases). Germline assignment: CDR1 SGHDT and CDR2 YYEEEE. This CDR3 contains 15 residues. The V end lost 2 bases, the J end lost 5 bases, and 16 bases lay between the germline ends.

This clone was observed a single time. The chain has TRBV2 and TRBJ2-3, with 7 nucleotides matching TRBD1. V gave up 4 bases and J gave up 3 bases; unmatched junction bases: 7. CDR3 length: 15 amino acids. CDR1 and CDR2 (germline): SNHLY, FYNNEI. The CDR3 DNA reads TGTGCCAGCAGTGTGGGGACAGCGCGGACAGATACGCAGTATTTT. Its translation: CASSVGTARTDTQYF.

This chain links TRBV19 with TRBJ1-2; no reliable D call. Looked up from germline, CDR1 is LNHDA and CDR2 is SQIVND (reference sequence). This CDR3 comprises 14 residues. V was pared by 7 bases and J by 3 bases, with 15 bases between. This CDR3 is CASKVAGGYYGYTF. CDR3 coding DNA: TGTGCCAGTAAAGTGGCAGGCGGGTACTATGGCTACACCTTC.

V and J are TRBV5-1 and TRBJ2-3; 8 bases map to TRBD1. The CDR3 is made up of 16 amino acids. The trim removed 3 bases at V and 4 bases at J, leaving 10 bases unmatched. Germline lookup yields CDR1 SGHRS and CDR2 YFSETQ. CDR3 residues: CASSSLGTGGADTQYF. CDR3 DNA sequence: TGCGCCAGCAGCTCCCTAGGTACAGGGGGTGCAGATACGCAGTATTTT.

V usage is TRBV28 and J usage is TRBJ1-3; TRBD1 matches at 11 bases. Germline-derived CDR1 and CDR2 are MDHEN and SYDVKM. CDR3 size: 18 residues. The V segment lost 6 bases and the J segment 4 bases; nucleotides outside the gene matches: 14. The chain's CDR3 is CASSSGQGARVGGNTIYF. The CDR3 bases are TGTGCCAGCAGCTCTGGACAGGGGGCGCGGGTTGGCGGAAACACCATATATTTT.

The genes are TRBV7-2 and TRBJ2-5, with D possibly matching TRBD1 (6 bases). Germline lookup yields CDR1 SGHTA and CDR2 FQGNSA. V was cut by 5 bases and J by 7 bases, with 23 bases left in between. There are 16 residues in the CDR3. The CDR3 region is CASSPPTGAVGRTQYF. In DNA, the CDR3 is TGTGCCAGCAGCCCCCCGACAGGTGCCGTGGGTCGGACCCAGTACTTC.

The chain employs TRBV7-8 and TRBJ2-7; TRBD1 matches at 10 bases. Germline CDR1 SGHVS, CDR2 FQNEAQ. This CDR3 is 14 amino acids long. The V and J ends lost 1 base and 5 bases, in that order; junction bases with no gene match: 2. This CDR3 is CASSLGGQGDEQYF. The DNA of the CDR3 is TGTGCCAGCAGCTTAGGTGGACAGGGGGACGAGCAGTACTTC.

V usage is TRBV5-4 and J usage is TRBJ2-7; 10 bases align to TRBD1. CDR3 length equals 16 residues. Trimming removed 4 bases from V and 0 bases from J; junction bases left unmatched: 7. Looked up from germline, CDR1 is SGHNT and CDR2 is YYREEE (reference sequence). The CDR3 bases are TGTGCCAGCAGCCACGGACAGGGGGGTAGCTCCTACGAGCAGTACTTC. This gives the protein CASSHGQGGSSYEQYF.

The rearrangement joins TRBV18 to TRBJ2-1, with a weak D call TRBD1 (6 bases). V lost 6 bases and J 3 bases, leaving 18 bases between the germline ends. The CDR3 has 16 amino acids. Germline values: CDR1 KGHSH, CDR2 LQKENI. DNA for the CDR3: TGTGCCAGCTCGCCCAACACCGGGACAAGCTACAATGAGCAGTTCTTC. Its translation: CASSPNTGTSYNEQFF. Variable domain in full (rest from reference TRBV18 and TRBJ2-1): NAGVMQNPRHLVRRRGQEARLRCSPMKGHSHVYWYRQLPEEGLKFMVYLQKENIIDESGMPKERFSAEFPKEGPSILRIQQVVRGDSAAYFCASSPNTGTSYNEQFFGPGTRLTVL.

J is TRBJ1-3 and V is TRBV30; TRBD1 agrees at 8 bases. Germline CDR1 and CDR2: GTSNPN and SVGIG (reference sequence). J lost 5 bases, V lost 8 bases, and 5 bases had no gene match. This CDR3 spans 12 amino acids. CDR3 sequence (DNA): TGTGCCAGCCACAGGGGGAGAAACACCATATATTTT. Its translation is CASHRGRNTIYF.

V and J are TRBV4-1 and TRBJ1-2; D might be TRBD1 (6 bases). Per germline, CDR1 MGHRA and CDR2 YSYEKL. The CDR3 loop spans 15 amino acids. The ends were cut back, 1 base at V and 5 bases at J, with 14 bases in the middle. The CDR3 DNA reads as TGCGCCAGCAGCCAAGTTTTCGACAGGTCATATGGCTACACCTTC. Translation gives CASSQVFDRSYGYTF.

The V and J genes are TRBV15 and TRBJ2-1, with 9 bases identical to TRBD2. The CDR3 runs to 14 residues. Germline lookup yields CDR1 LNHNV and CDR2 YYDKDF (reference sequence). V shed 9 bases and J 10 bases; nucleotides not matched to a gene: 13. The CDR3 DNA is TGTGCCACACAAAGACTAGCGGAGGGTGGAGAGCAGTTCTTC. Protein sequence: CATQRLAEGGEQFF. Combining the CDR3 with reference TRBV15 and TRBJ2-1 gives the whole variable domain DAMVIQNPRYQVTQFGKPVTLSCSQTLNHNVMYWYQQKSSQAPKLLFHYYDKDFNNEADTPDNFQSRRPNTSFCFLDIRSPGLGDTAMYLCATQRLAEGGEQFFGPGTRLTVL.